This T cell receptor (beta chain) was captured by sequencing in a study of blood T cell repertoires in COVID-19. As processed by the authors: Scientists estimated how many nucleated cells there were by amplifying reference gene primers. Profiled with immunoSEQ multiplex PCR; TCRdb holds only in-frame clones, not every one. V and J calls and clone size are given by that table; D and trimming were obtained from the DNA. The repertoire consists of some 200,000 clones, with around 80% occurring once and the leading ten covering 12%. V was clipped by 6 bases and J by 3 bases; unmatched bases: 15. The CDR3 consists of 17 residues. Germline CDR1 is MNHNY and CDR2 is SVGAGI (reference sequence).

The chain uses TRBV6-6 and TRBJ2-3; TRBD1 matches 7 bases. This TCR came from a woman aged 35 to 49 with acute or convalescent COVID-19. Specimen: peripheral blood. The CDR3 region is CASSRWTGRGRTDTQYF. DNA for the CDR3: TGTGCCAGCAGCCGATGGACAGGTCGAGGTCGTACAGATACGCAGTATTTT.